This T cell receptor (beta chain) was recovered during a study of Graves' ophthalmopathy and Graves' hyperthyroidism. Between the trimmed V and J ends, which lost 2 bases and 8 bases, there was a span of 12 bases. There are 13 residues in the CDR3. CDR1 MNHEY and CDR2 SVGAGI come from the germline V gene. Using RNA transcripts, the TCR beta CDR3 regions were amplified. The library came from an HTBI-primed first-round RT-PCR and a second-round multiplex PCR. Each CDR3 protein gets one entry after TCRdb re-called the multiplex PCR reads with MiXCR. The profile shows approximately 460,000 distinct CDR3 sequences, under 15% of them singletons. The sample holds many counts of this clonotype.

The rearrangement uses TRBV6-5 and TRBJ1-2; D unclear. The TCR comes from a woman aged 30 to 39 with Graves' ophthalmopathy. What was sequenced was blood. CDR3 nucleotides: TGTGCCAGCAGTTACAACATGGGTGGGGGCTACACCTTC. Protein sequence: CASSYNMGGGYTF.